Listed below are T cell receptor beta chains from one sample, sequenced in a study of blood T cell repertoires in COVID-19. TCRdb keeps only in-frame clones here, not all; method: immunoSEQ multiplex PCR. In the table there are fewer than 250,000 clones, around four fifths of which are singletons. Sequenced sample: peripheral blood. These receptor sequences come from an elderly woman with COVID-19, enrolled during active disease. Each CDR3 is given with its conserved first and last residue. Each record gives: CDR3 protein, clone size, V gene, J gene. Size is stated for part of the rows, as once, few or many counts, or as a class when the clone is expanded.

CASSSGLNTGELFF	-	TRBV19	TRBJ2-2
CASRLGTGEKLFF	-	TRBV7-2	TRBJ1-4
CASTGGGGQETQYF	-	TRBV6-5	TRBJ2-5
CSVVPGQGTTDTQYF	-	TRBV29-1	TRBJ2-3
CASSYGTGSGYTF	-	TRBV4-3	TRBJ1-2
CASSQSGGYEQYF	-	TRBV18	TRBJ2-7
CASSQIIPPLAGFTDTQYF	once	TRBV27	TRBJ2-3
CASSHGQGLTPQHF	-	TRBV3-1/TRBV3-2	TRBJ1-5
CSVEEGSGGATDTQYF	-	TRBV29-1	TRBJ2-3
CASSIAGMKDTEAFF	-	TRBV19	TRBJ1-1
CASSGTGGAGANVLTF	-	TRBV27	TRBJ2-6
CASTVGSSATNEKLFF	-	TRBV5-1	TRBJ1-4
CAISRDRGNSPLHF	-	TRBV10-3	TRBJ1-6
CASSRDREETQYF	-	TRBV11-2	TRBJ2-5
CASSKGGATEAFF	-	TRBV9	TRBJ1-1
CASSQMGNGNSPLHF	-	TRBV4-1	TRBJ1-6
CASYGQGSSNEKLFF	once	TRBV28	TRBJ1-4
CASSLERTPDTQYF	-	TRBV5-1	TRBJ2-3
CAISDDSRYGYTF	-	TRBV10-3	TRBJ1-2
CASSSTGDNSNQPQHF	-	TRBV5-6	TRBJ1-5
CASSIGPGLGEETQYF	-	TRBV19	TRBJ2-5
CATSGISSTDTQYF	-	TRBV6-5	TRBJ2-3
CASSLAGGYEKLFF	few	TRBV5-1	TRBJ1-4
CATSDLPRGQSTGELFF	-	TRBV24-1	TRBJ2-2
CASSSTGARNTEAFF	-	TRBV6-5	TRBJ1-1
CASRLNPSATNEKLFF	-	TRBV5-1	TRBJ1-4
CASSLAGRLNTEAFF	-	TRBV7-2	TRBJ1-1
CASRLSNQPQHF	-	TRBV28	TRBJ1-5
CASSSWTSTGNTIYF	few	TRBV3-1/TRBV3-2	TRBJ1-3
CASSSHQVSAVTEAFF	-	TRBV6-5	TRBJ1-1
CASSLVGTGGDEQYF	-	TRBV7-2	TRBJ2-7
CASSPKPNQGTGYGYTF	once	TRBV7-9	TRBJ1-2
CASSLVFQTGHKSAETQYF	-	TRBV7-9	TRBJ2-5
CASSRSGRGELFF	once	TRBV3-1/TRBV3-2	TRBJ2-2
CATGTGGIGFGNTIYF	once	TRBV10-3	TRBJ1-3
CASSTAGQPNTEAFF	-	TRBV6-2/TRBV6-3	TRBJ1-1
CASNAGDHQPQHF	-	TRBV2	TRBJ1-5